The clone carrying this TCR beta chain was seen only a few times. Its antigen is unknown. CDR1 and CDR2 from the germline V gene are MGHDK and SYGVNS. Trimming took off 6 bases at V and 3 bases at J, with 15 bases between the two ends. The CDR3 loop spans 15 amino acids. These data come from a study of beta chain features in type 1 diabetes. About the research overall: All samples yielded 107,917,701 examined sorted cells. General study results and limits: In every one of the four CD4+ subsets, TCRB CDR3s were moderately but significantly shorter in Type 1 diabetes patients. Cells with high TCR expression could be over-represented by cDNA sequencing. Type 1 diabetes patients had VDJ junctions that carried fewer insertions and more deletions.

As every portion of the isolated RNA was reverse transcribed, the sequencing read expressed TCRB transcripts. The repertoire was sequenced with immunoSEQ multiplex PCR; TCRdb's copy has only in-frame clones and lacks some. The profile covers hundreds of thousands of clones, with approximately 16% appearing a single time and 0.015% to 0.017% taken by the ten largest. The V gene is TRBV25-1, the J gene TRBJ2-1; D perhaps matches TRBD2 (6 bases). Sequencing was done on a sample of naive CD4+ T cells from blood. This TCR was sampled from a man younger than 35 with type 1 diabetes. The DNA of the CDR3 is TGTGCCAGCAGCCTTCCCAGCGGGCTCTACAATGAGCAGTTCTTC. Translation gives CASSLPSGLYNEQFF.